The clone carrying this T cell receptor (beta chain) was picked up a small number of times. The germline gene is not matched at one end of the junction; a read error may be the cause. Per the germline V gene, CDR1 is MNHEY and CDR2 is SVGEGT. This CDR3 is 16 amino acids long. This sample is drawn from a study of blood T cells in healthy people across ages. Primers used in a second PCR of about 6 to 12 cycles were a sample-barcoded 5' primer and a J-beta primer mix. Each TCR beta cDNA got a 12-nucleotide random molecular identifier. TCRdb reprocessed the 5' RACE reads with MiXCR, giving one entry per CDR3 protein. This table holds 1.5 million to 2 million distinct CDR3 sequences, 28% found once.

The V gene is TRBV6-2 or TRBV6-3, the J gene TRBJ1-1; tentative D call: TRBD1 (5 bases). Material for sequencing was blood. This receptor was obtained from a woman aged 30 to 39 in good health. In DNA, the CDR3 is TGTGTCAGCAGCGACCCCCCGGGGGTGGAGAACACTGAAGCTTTCTTT. It specifies CVSSDPPGVENTEAFF.